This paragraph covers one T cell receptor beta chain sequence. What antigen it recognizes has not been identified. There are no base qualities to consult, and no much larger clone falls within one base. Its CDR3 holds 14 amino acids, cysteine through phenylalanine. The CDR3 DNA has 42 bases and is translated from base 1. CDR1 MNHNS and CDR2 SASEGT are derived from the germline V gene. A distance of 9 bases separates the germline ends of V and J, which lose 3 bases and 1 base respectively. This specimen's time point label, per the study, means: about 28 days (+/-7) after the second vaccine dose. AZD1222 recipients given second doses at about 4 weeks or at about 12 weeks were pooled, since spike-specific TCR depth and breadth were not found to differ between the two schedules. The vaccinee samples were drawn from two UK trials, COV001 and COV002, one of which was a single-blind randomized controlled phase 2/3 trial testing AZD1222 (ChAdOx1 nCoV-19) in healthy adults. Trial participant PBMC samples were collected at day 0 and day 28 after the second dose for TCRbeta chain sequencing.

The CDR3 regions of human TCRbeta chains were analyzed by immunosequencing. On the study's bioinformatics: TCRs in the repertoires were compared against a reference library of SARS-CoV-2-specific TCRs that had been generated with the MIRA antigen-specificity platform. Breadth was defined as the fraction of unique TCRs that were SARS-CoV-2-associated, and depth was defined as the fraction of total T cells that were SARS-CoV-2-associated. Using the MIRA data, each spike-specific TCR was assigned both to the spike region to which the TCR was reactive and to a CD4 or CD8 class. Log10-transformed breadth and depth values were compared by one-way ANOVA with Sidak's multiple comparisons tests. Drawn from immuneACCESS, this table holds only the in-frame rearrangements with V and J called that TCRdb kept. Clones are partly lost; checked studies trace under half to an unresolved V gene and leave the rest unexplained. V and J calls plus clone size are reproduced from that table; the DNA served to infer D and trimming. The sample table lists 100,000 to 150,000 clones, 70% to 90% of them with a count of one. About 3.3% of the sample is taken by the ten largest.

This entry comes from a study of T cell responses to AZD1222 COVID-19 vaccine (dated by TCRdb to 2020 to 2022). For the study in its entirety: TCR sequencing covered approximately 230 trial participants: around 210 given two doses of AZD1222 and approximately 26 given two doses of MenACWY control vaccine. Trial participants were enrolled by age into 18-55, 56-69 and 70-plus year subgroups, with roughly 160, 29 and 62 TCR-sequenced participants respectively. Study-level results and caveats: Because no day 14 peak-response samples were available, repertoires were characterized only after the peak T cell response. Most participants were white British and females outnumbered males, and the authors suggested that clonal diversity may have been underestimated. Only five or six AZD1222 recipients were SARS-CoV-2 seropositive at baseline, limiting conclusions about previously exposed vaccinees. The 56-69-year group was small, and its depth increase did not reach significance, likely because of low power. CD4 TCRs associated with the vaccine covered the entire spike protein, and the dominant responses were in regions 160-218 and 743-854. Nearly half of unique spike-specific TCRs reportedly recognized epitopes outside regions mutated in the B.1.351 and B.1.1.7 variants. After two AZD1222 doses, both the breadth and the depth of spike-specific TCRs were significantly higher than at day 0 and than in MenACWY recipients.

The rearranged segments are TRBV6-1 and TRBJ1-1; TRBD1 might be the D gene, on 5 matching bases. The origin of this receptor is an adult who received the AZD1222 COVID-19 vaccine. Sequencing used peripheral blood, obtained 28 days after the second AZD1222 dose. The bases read TGTGCCAGCAGTGATAGGGGAGAGAACACTGAAGCTTTCTTT. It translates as CASSDRGENTEAFF.